The 5 T cell receptor beta chains given below trace back to one sample, sequenced in a study of T cells in Graves' hyperthyroidism and ophthalmopathy. Authors of the study amplified TCR beta CDR3 regions from RNA transcripts. First-round RT-PCR targeting the TCR CDR3 was performed with the HTBI primer set. Each CDR3 protein gets one entry after TCRdb re-called the multiplex PCR reads with MiXCR. This sample yields 600,000 or so distinct CDR3 sequences, of which 15% to 20% are seen a single time; less than 4.5% belongs to the top ten. The sequencing input was blood. The source of these receptors is a woman in her thirties with Graves' hyperthyroidism.

This clonotype was counted between two and nine times. J is TRBJ2-1 and V is TRBV7-2; the match to TRBD1 covers 7 bases. Germline V gene data show CDR1 as SGHTA and CDR2 as FQGNSA. The CDR3 loop spans 15 amino acids. Germline trimming cut 5 bases from V and 4 bases from J; bases unmatched to any gene: 8. The CDR3 here is CASSKTGQLYNEQFF. In DNA, the CDR3 is TGTGCCAGCAGCAAAACGGGACAGCTTTACAATGAGCAGTTCTTC.

At least ten counts were recorded for this clonotype. The chain couples TRBV2 to TRBJ2-7, with 9 nucleotides matching TRBD1. V lost 9 bases, J lost 5 bases, and 8 bases stayed unmatched. The CDR3 runs to 13 residues. Germline lookup yields CDR1 SNHLY and CDR2 FYNNEI. In DNA form, the CDR3 reads TGTGCCAGGGGGGGGACAGGGTTCCACGAGCAGTACTTC. It is translated as CARGGTGFHEQYF.

The V call is TRBV28, the J call TRBJ1-5, with 9 bases that match TRBD1. The V gene end was trimmed by 5 bases and the J gene end by 0 bases; junction bases not matched to a gene: 8. Germline V gene lookup returns CDR1 MDHEN and CDR2 SYDVKM. The length of the CDR3 is 17 residues. The CDR3 sequence: CASSDSRDRDSNQPQHF. In nucleotides, the CDR3 is TGTGCCAGCAGTGATTCGCGGGACAGGGATAGCAATCAGCCCCAGCATTTT. Drawing the rest from reference TRBV28 and TRBJ1-5, the complete variable domain is DVKVTQSSRYLVKRTGEKVFLECVQDMDHENMFWYRQDPGLGLRLIYFSYDVKMKEKGDIPEGYSVSREKKERFSLILESASTNQTSMYLCASSDSRDRDSNQPQHFGDGTRLSIL.

This clonotype was observed at least ten times. V gene TRBV20-1 combines with J gene TRBJ1-1; weak D call: TRBD1 (5 bases). The CDR3 is made up of 14 amino acids. The V gene lost 0 bases and the J gene lost 5 bases, with 13 bases spanning the gap. The V gene's germline CDR1 is DFQATT and CDR2 SNEGSKA (reference sequence). The CDR3 nucleotides are TGCAGTGCTAGAGAGTTTAGGGGTAGGACTGAAGCTTTCTTT. It translates to CSAREFRGRTEAFF.

This chain connects TRBV7-9 to TRBJ2-1, with 11 bases lining up with TRBD2. The V segment lost 5 bases and the J segment 5 bases; nucleotides outside the gene matches: 8. The germline gives CDR1 SEHNR, CDR2 FQNEAQ (reference sequence). The CDR3 runs 16 residues. CDR3 sequence (DNA): TGTGCCAGCAGCCCTCAGACTAGCGGGATTAACAATGAGCAGTTCTTC. It yields the protein CASSPQTSGINNEQFF.